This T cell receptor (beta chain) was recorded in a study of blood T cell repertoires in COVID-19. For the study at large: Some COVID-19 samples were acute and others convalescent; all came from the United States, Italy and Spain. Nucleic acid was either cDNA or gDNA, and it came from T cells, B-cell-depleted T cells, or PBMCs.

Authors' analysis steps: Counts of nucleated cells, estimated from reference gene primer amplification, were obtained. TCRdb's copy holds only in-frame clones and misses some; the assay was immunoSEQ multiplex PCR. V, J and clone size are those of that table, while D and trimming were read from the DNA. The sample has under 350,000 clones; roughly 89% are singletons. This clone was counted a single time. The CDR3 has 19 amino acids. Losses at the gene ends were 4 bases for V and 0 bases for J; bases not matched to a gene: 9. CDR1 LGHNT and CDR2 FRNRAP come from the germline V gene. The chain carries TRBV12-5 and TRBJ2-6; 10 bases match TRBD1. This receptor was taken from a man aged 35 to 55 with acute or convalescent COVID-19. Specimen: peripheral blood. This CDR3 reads CASGSSGQGNPSGANVLTF. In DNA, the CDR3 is TGTGCTAGTGGTTCGTCGGGACAGGGGAACCCCTCTGGGGCCAACGTCCTGACTTTC.